Given below is one TCR beta chain in context. This entry comes from a study of blood T cell repertoires in COVID-19. TCRdb's table, derived via immunoSEQ multiplex PCR, lists solely in-frame clones and lacks some. The table shows 150,000 to 200,000 clones, with 80% to 90% occurring only once. Germline values: CDR1 SGHTA, CDR2 FQGNSA. Trimming left V 5 bases short and J 2 bases short, with 13 bases between. There are 16 residues in the CDR3. The source of this sequence is a woman younger than 30 who had recovered from COVID-19. Sequencing used PBMCs or T cells enriched from blood (not recorded which). J is TRBJ2-6 and V is TRBV7-2; D call uncertain. The chain's CDR3 is CASSRRGGTGANVLTF. CDR3 coding DNA: TGTGCCAGCAGCCGTAGAGGCGGAACTGGGGCCAACGTCCTGACTTTC.